These T cell receptor beta chains were read from a single sample in a study of cytomegalovirus exposure and HLA in healthy donors. Method: immunoSEQ multiplex PCR; TCRdb's copy keeps in-frame clones and lacks some. The sample carries 70,000 or so clones, around 87% recorded once. Material: PBMCs. These receptors all stem from a woman in her twenties or thirties in good health and CMV-seropositive. The CDR3 runs from the conserved cysteine through the conserved F or W. Fields, in order: D gene, J gene, V gene, CDR3 length, clone size, CDR3 protein, CDR3 DNA. The D gene is left open where the match is weak. Expanded clones are given a class, and other clones once, few, many or no size at all.

D gene: TRBD2; J gene: TRBJ2-1; V gene: TRBV9; CDR3 length: 14; clone size: .; CDR3 protein: CASSVVLAGAEQFF; CDR3 DNA: TGTGCCAGCAGCGTAGTCTTAGCGGGAGCTGAGCAGTTCTTC
D gene: TRBD1; J gene: TRBJ1-1; V gene: TRBV5-1; CDR3 length: 14; clone size: .; CDR3 protein: CASSDGQGWTEAFF; CDR3 DNA: TGCGCCAGCAGCGACGGACAGGGATGGACTGAAGCTTTCTTT
D gene: .; J gene: TRBJ2-7; V gene: TRBV7-9; CDR3 length: 15; clone size: .; CDR3 protein: CASSHKRGSFHEQYF; CDR3 DNA: TGTGCCAGCAGCCATAAACGGGGGTCATTCCACGAGCAGTACTTC
D gene: TRBD2; J gene: TRBJ2-1; V gene: TRBV29-1; CDR3 length: 14; clone size: .; CDR3 protein: CSVVRTSGYNEQFF; CDR3 DNA: TGCAGCGTTGTAAGGACTAGCGGATACAATGAGCAGTTCTTC
D gene: TRBD1; J gene: TRBJ1-2; V gene: TRBV30; CDR3 length: 14; clone size: .; CDR3 protein: CASRGTGMGYGYTF; CDR3 DNA: TGTGCCTCGCGGGGGACAGGGATGGGCTATGGCTACACCTTC
D gene: .; J gene: TRBJ1-3; V gene: TRBV4-1; CDR3 length: 16; clone size: .; CDR3 protein: CASSQDGPGDGNTIYF; CDR3 DNA: TGCGCCAGCAGCCAAGATGGTCCGGGGGACGGAAACACCATATATTTT
D gene: TRBD1; J gene: TRBJ2-7; V gene: TRBV9; CDR3 length: 15; clone size: .; CDR3 protein: CASSVGGTVSYEQYF; CDR3 DNA: TGTGCCAGCAGCGTAGGAGGGACAGTCTCCTACGAGCAGTACTTC
D gene: TRBD1; J gene: TRBJ2-1; V gene: TRBV5-1; CDR3 length: 17; clone size: .; CDR3 protein: CASSLGWGTGGSNEQFF; CDR3 DNA: TGCGCCAGCAGCTTGGGTTGGGGGACAGGGGGTTCCAATGAGCAGTTCTTC
D gene: .; J gene: TRBJ1-3; V gene: TRBV6-1; CDR3 length: 15; clone size: .; CDR3 protein: CASSFKGLAGNTIYF; CDR3 DNA: TGTGCCAGCAGTTTCAAGGGGCTGGCTGGAAACACCATATATTTT
D gene: .; J gene: TRBJ1-1; V gene: TRBV30; CDR3 length: 13; clone size: once; CDR3 protein: CAWRLAVNTEAFF; CDR3 DNA: TGTGCCTGGAGGTTAGCAGTGAACACTGAAGCTTTCTTT
D gene: TRBD2; J gene: TRBJ2-7; V gene: TRBV5-5; CDR3 length: 16; clone size: .; CDR3 protein: CASSDPGLAEGNEQYF; CDR3 DNA: TGTGCCAGCAGCGACCCGGGACTAGCGGAGGGGAACGAGCAGTACTTC
D gene: .; J gene: TRBJ2-3; V gene: TRBV6-5; CDR3 length: 15; clone size: .; CDR3 protein: CASSQTGDNTDTQYF; CDR3 DNA: TGTGCCAGCAGTCAAACGGGGGATAACACAGATACGCAGTATTTT
D gene: TRBD1; J gene: TRBJ1-3; V gene: TRBV4-1; CDR3 length: 18; clone size: few; CDR3 protein: CASSQDLGQGAYGNTIYF; CDR3 DNA: TGCGCCAGCAGCCAAGACCTGGGACAGGGGGCGTACGGAAACACCATATATTTT
D gene: TRBD2; J gene: TRBJ2-7; V gene: TRBV9; CDR3 length: 13; clone size: few; CDR3 protein: CASSATTSGEQYF; CDR3 DNA: TGTGCCAGCAGCGCCACCACTAGCGGCGAGCAGTACTTC
D gene: TRBD2; J gene: TRBJ2-1; V gene: TRBV29-1; CDR3 length: 16; clone size: once; CDR3 protein: CSVATPSPGLVNEQFF; CDR3 DNA: TGCAGCGTTGCTACACCGAGCCCGGGACTAGTCAATGAGCAGTTCTTC
D gene: TRBD2; J gene: TRBJ2-1; V gene: TRBV6-5; CDR3 length: 14; clone size: .; CDR3 protein: CASKPGLANHEQFF; CDR3 DNA: TGTGCCAGCAAGCCGGGACTAGCGAACCATGAGCAGTTCTTC
D gene: TRBD2; J gene: TRBJ2-7; V gene: TRBV7-8; CDR3 length: 18; clone size: .; CDR3 protein: CASSLDPSGSSRWYEQYF; CDR3 DNA: TGTGCCAGCAGCTTAGACCCTAGCGGGAGCTCGAGGTGGTACGAGCAGTACTTC
D gene: TRBD1; J gene: TRBJ2-1; V gene: TRBV7-7; CDR3 length: 15; clone size: .; CDR3 protein: CASSLGGDRGEEQFF; CDR3 DNA: TGTGCCAGCAGCTTAGGGGGGGACAGGGGTGAGGAGCAGTTCTTC